A selection of T cell receptor beta chains follows, all from one sample in a study of blood T cell repertoires in COVID-19. Assay used: immunoSEQ multiplex PCR; TCRdb lists only in-frame clones, some missing. This table has about 160,000 clones, roughly 90% appearing once. Sequencing was done on a sample of PBMCs or T cells enriched from blood (not recorded which). The receptors were gathered from a woman between 45 and 60 years old who had recovered from COVID-19. Both conserved end residues are part of each CDR3. D genes are given only for firm matches. Clone size appears in some rows only: once, few, many, or a class for an expanded clone.

-	TRBV6-5	TRBJ1-3	once	TGTGCCAGCAGTACCACAGGGATGGATGGAAACACCATATATTTT	CASSTTGMDGNTIYF
TRBD1	TRBV19	TRBJ1-5	-	TGTGCCAGTAGTAGGGACAGGGGTGTAGTTGGTCAGCCCCAGCATTTT	CASSRDRGVVGQPQHF
-	TRBV4-3	TRBJ2-6	-	TGCGCCAGCAGCCAAGATCGGGTAACCGGGTCTGGGGCCAACGTCCTGACTTTC	CASSQDRVTGSGANVLTF
-	TRBV12-3/TRBV12-4	TRBJ2-7	-	TGTGCCAGCAGTTTTAACTCCTACGAGCAGTACTTC	CASSFNSYEQYF
-	TRBV21-1	TRBJ2-3	few	TGTGCCAGCAGCAAAGGAACAGCTTTGGGCACAGATACGCAGTATTTT	CASSKGTALGTDTQYF
-	TRBV5-1	TRBJ1-4	-	TGCGCCAGCAGAGGGGGAAGCTCCCTCAATGAAAAACTGTTTTTT	CASRGGSSLNEKLFF
-	TRBV5-4	TRBJ2-7	-	TGTGCCAGCAGCTTGCATTACCAGGGGAGCTACGAGCAGTACTTC	CASSLHYQGSYEQYF
TRBD2	TRBV11-2	TRBJ2-5	-	TGTGCCAGCAGCTTACGGCTAGCGGGCACTCAAGAGACCCAGTACTTC	CASSLRLAGTQETQYF
-	TRBV7-9	TRBJ2-7	-	TGTGCCAGCGGACAGGAGGGGGCTAGTCCAACCTTC	CASGQEGASPTF
TRBD1	TRBV2	TRBJ1-5	few	TGTGCCAGCAGGAGGGACAGAAGCAATCAGCCCCAGCATTTT	CASRRDRSNQPQHF
-	TRBV5-7	TRBJ1-4	few	TGTGCCAGCAGCTTGGGACAGATCGACCCTAATGAAAAACTGTTTTTT	CASSLGQIDPNEKLFF
TRBD2	TRBV11-2	TRBJ2-3	-	TGTGCCAGCAGCTATCGGAGCGGGGGGCCAGATACGCAGTATTTT	CASSYRSGGPDTQYF
TRBD2	TRBV6-1	TRBJ2-2	-	TGTGCCAGCAGTGCCCGGGGGGAGGGAGCGGGGGCCCTAAACACCGGGGAGCTGTTTTTT	CASSARGEGAGALNTGELFF
TRBD1	TRBV19	TRBJ1-3	-	TGTGCCAGTAGTACTTCCTGGACAGGGTACTCTGGAAACACCATATATTTT	CASSTSWTGYSGNTIYF
TRBD1	TRBV6-5	TRBJ1-6	-	TGTGCCAGCACTTACAGGGGCCATAATTCACCCCTCCACTTT	CASTYRGHNSPLHF
TRBD2	TRBV2	TRBJ2-1	-	TGTGCCAGCAGTGAAGGGGGCGGGGGGGCCCGCGAGCAGTTCTTC	CASSEGGGGAREQFF
-	TRBV30	TRBJ1-1	few	TGTGCCTGGAGTGTACTGGCGGAGTTAGCTTTCTTT	CAWSVLAELAFF
-	TRBV11-3	TRBJ2-3	-	TGTGCCAGCAGCGTCTCTAGCGGCACAGATACGCAGTATTTT	CASSVSSGTDTQYF
TRBD2	TRBV7-2	TRBJ2-5	few	TGTGCCAGCAGCCCGCAACTAGCGGGGGGAGAGACCCAGTACTTC	CASSPQLAGGETQYF
TRBD1	TRBV3-1/TRBV3-2	TRBJ2-7	-	TGTGCCAGCAGCCAAGGCGGGACAGGGCGCTACGAGCAGTACTTC	CASSQGGTGRYEQYF
TRBD2	TRBV7-3	TRBJ2-1	-	TGTGCCAGCAGCCGCGGGGGCTACAATGAGCAGTTCTTC	CASSRGGYNEQFF
-	TRBV4-3	TRBJ2-5	-	TGCGCCAGCAGCCAAGTACAGGGGGGGTTTCGAGAGACCCAGTACTTC	CASSQVQGGFRETQYF
-	TRBV5-4	TRBJ2-5	-	TGTGCCAGCAGCCGCTTCGAGGGAGGAGAGACCCAGTACTTC	CASSRFEGGETQYF
-	TRBV18	TRBJ2-7	-	TGTGCCAGCTCACCATCGGGGACAAACTACGAGCAGTACTTC	CASSPSGTNYEQYF
TRBD2	TRBV12-5	TRBJ2-2	-	TGTGCTAGTGGTTTGGTACGGGGGGGCCGAGGCACCGGGGAGCTGTTTTTT	CASGLVRGGRGTGELFF
TRBD2	TRBV11-2	TRBJ2-1	-	TGTGCCAGCAGTTGGACTAGCTTCCCTGAGCAGTTCTTC	CASSWTSFPEQFF
TRBD1	TRBV3-1/TRBV3-2	TRBJ1-5	-	TGTGCCAGCAGCTCCCAACAGGGGGTGCAGCCCCAGCATTTT	CASSSQQGVQPQHF
TRBD2	TRBV7-2	TRBJ2-2	-	TGTGCCAGCACCCTATGGGGGGGCGGGGAGCTGTTTTTT	CASTLWGGGELFF
-	TRBV6-5	TRBJ2-2	-	TGTGCCAGCAGCCCCTCGGGGTTTGGCACCGGGGAGCTGTTTTTT	CASSPSGFGTGELFF